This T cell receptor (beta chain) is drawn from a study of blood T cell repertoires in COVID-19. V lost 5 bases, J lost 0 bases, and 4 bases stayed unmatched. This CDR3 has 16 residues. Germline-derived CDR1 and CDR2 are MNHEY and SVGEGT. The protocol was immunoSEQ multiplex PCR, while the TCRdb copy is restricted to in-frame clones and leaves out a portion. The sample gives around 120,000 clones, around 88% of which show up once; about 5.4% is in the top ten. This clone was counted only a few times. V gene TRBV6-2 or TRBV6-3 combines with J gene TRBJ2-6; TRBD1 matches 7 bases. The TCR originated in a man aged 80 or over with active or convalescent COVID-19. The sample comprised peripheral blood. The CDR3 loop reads CASSRTGISGANVLTF. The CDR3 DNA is TGTGCCAGCAGTAGGACAGGAATCTCTGGGGCCAACGTCCTGACTTTC.